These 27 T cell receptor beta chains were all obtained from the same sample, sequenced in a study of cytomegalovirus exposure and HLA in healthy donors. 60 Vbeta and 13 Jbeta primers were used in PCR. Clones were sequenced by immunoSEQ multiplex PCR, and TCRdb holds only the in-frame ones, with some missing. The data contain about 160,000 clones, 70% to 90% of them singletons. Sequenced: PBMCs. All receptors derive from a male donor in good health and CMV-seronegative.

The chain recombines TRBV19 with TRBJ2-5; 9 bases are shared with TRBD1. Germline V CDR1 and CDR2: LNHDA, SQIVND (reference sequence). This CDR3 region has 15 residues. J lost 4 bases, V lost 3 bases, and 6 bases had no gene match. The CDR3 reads CASSIGTGYGETQYF. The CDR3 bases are TGTGCCAGTAGTATCGGGACAGGGTATGGAGAGACCCAGTACTTC. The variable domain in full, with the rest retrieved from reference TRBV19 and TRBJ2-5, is DGGITQSPKYLFRKEGQNVTLSCEQNLNHDAMYWYRQDPGQGLRLIYYSQIVNDFQKGDIAEGYSVSREKKESFPLTVTSAQKNPTAFYLCASSIGTGYGETQYFGPGTRLLVL.

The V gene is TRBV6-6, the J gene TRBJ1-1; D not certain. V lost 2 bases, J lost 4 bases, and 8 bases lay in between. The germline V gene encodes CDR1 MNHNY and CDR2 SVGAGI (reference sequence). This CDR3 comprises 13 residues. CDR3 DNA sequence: TGTGCCAGCAGTTACGAGTCCCGCACTGAAGCTTTCTTT. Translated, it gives CASSYESRTEAFF.

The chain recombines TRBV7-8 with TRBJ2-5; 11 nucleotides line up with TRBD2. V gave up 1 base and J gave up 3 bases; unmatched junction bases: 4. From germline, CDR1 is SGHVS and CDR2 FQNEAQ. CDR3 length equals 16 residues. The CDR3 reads CASSLVVAGGKETQYF. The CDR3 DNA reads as TGTGCCAGCAGCTTAGTGGTAGCGGGGGGGAAAGAGACCCAGTACTTC.

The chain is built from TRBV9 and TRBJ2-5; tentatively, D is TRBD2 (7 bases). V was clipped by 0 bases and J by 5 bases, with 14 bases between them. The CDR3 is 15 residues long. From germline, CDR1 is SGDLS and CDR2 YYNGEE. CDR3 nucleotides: TGTGCCAGCAGCGTAGAACCGGGGGGCTTGGAGACCCAGTACTTC. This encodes CASSVEPGGLETQYF.

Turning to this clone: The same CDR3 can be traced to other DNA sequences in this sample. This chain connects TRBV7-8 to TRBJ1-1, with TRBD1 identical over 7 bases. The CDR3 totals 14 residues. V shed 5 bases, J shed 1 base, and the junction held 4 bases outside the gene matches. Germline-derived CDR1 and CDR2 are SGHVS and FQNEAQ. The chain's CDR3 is CASSLGTANTEAFF. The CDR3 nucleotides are TGTGCCAGCAGCCTAGGGACAGCGAACACTGAAGCTTTCTTT. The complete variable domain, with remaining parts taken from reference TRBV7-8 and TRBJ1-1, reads GAGVSQSPRYKVAKRGQDVALRCDPISGHVSLFWYQQALGQGPEFLTYFQNEAQLDKSGLPSDRFFAERPEGSVSTLKIQRTQQEDSAVYLCASSLGTANTEAFFGQGTRLTVV.

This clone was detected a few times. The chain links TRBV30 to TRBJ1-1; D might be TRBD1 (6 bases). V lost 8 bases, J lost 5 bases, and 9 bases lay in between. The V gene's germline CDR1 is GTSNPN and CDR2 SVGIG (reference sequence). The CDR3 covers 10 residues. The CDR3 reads CAAQGTEAFF. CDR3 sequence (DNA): TGTGCCGCCCAGGGGACTGAAGCTTTCTTT.

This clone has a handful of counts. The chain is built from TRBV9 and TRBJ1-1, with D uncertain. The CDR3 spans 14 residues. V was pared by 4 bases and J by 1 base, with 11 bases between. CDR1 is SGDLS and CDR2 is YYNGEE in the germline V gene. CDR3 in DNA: TGTGCCAGCAGCATCGGACTGGGGAACACTGAAGCTTTCTTT. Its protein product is CASSIGLGNTEAFF.

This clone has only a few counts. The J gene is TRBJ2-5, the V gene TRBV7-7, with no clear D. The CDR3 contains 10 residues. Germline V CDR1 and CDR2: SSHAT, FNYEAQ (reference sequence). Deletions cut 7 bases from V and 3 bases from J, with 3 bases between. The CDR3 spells CASTEETQYF. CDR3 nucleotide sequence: TGTGCCAGCACCGAAGAGACCCAGTACTTC. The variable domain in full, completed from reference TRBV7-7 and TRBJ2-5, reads GAGVSQSPRYKVTKRGQDVTLRCDPISSHATLYWYQQALGQGPEFLTYFNYEAQPDKSGLPSDRFSAERPEGSISTLTIQRTEQRDSAMYRCASTEETQYFGPGTRLLVL.

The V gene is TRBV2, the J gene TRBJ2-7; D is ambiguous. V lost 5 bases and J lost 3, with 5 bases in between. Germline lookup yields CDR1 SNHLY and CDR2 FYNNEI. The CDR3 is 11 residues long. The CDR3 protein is CASSSYYEQYF. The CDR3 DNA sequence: TGTGCCAGCAGTTCCTACTACGAGCAGTACTTC.

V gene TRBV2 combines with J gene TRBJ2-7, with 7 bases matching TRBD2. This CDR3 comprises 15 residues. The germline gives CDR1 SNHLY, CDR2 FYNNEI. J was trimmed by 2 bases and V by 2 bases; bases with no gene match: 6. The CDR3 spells CASSELGGGTYEQYF. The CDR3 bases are TGTGCCAGCAGTGAATTGGGGGGAGGGACCTACGAGCAGTACTTC.

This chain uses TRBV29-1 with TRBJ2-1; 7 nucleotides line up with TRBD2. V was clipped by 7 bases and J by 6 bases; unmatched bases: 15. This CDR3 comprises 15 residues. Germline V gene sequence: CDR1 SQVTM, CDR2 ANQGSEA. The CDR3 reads CSALESGKVFNEQFF. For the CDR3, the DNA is TGCAGCGCCCTGGAGAGCGGGAAGGTTTTCAATGAGCAGTTCTTC.

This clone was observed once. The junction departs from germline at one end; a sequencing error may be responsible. This CDR3 is CASSQAVTETDLAF. CDR3 nucleotides: TGCGCCAGCAGCCAGGCCGTAACTGAAACAGATCTGGCCTTC. The chain joins TRBV4-3 to TRBJ1-2; D gene unclear. Per germline, CDR1 LGHNA and CDR2 YSLEER. The CDR3 consists of 14 residues.

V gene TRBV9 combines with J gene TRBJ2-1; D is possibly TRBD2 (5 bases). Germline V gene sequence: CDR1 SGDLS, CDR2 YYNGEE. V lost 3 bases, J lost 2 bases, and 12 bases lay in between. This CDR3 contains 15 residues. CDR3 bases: TGTGCCAGCAGCGCGGACGGGGAGACCTACAATGAGCAGTTCTTC. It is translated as CASSADGETYNEQFF.

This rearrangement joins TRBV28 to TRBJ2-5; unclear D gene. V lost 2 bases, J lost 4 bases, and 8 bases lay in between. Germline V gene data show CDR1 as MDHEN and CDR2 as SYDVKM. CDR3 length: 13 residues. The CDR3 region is CASSLIALETQYF. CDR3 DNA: TGTGCCAGCAGTTTAATCGCACTAGAGACCCAGTACTTC.

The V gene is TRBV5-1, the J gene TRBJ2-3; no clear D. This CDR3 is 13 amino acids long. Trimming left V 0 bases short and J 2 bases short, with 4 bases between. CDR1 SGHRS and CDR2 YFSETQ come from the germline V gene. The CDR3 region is CASSLDLTDTQYF. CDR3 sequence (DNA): TGCGCCAGCAGCTTGGATCTCACAGATACGCAGTATTTT.

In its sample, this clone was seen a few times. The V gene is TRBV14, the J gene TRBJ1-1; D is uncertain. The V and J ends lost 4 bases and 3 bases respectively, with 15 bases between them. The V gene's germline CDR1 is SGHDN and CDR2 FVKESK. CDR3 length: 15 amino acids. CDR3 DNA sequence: TGTGCCAGCAGCCGAGGTCCGGGTGTCTACACTGAAGCTTTCTTT. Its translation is CASSRGPGVYTEAFF.

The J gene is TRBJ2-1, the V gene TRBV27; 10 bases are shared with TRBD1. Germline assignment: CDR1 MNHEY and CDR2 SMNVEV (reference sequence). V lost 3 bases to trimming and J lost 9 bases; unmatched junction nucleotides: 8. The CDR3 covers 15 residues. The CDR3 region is CASSFIGTGDPEQFF. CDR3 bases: TGTGCCAGCAGTTTTATAGGGACAGGGGACCCTGAGCAGTTCTTC.

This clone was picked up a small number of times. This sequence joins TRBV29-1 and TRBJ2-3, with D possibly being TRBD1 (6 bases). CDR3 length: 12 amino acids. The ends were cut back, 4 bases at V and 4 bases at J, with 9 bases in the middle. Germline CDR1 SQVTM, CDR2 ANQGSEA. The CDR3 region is CSVGTDPDTQYF. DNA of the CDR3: TGCAGCGTTGGGACAGACCCAGATACGCAGTATTTT.

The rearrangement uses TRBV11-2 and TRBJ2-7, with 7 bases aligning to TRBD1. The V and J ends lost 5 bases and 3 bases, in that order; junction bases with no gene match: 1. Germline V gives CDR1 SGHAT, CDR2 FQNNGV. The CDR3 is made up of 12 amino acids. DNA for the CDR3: TGTGCCAGCAGCCGACAGGGCTACGAGCAGTACTTC. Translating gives CASSRQGYEQYF. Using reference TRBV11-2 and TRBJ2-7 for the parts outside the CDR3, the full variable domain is EAGVAQSPRYKIIEKRQSVAFWCNPISGHATLYWYQQILGQGPKLLIQFQNNGVVDDSQLPKDRFSAERLKGVDSTLKIQPAKLEDSAVYLCASSRQGYEQYFGPGTRLTVT.

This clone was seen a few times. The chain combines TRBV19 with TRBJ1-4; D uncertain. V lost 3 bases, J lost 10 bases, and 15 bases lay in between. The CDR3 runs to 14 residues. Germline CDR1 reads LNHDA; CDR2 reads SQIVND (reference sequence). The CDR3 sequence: CASSITERAGKLFF. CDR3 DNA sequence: TGTGCCAGTAGTATTACGGAACGGGCGGGAAAACTGTTTTTT.

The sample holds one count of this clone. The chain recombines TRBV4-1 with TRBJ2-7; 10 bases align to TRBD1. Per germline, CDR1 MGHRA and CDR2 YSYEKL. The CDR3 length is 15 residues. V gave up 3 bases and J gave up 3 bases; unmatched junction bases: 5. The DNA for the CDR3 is TGCGCCAGCAGCCAGGAGGGACAGGGGTTCTACGAGCAGTACTTC. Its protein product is CASSQEGQGFYEQYF.

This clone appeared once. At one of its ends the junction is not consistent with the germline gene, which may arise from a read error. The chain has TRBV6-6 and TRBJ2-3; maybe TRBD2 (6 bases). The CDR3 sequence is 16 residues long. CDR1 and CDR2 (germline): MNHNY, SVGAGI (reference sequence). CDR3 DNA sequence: TGTGCCAGCAGTAACTCAGGAGGGGTATCGGGAGATACGCAGTATTTT. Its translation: CASSNSGGVSGDTQYF.

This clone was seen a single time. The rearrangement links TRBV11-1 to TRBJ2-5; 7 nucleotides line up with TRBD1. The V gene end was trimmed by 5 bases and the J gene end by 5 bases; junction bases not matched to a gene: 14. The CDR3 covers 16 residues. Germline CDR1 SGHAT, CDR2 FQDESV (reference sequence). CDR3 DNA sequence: TGTGCCAGCAGCCCCCGAATAAGACAGGGAAGGGAGACCCAGTACTTC. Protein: CASSPRIRQGRETQYF.

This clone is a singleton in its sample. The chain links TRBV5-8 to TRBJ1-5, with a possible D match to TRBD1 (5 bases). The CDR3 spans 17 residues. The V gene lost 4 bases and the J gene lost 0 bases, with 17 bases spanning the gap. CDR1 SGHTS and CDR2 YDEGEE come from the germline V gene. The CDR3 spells CASSPYPGGDSNQPQHF. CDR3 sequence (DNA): TGTGCCAGCAGCCCATACCCCGGAGGGGATAGCAATCAGCCCCAGCATTTT.

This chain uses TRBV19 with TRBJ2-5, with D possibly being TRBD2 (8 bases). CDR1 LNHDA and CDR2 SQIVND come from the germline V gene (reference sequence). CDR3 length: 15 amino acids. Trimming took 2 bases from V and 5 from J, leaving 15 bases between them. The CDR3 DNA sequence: TGTGCCAGTAGTATACGGGACAGCGGGAGCGAGACCCAGTACTTC. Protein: CASSIRDSGSETQYF.

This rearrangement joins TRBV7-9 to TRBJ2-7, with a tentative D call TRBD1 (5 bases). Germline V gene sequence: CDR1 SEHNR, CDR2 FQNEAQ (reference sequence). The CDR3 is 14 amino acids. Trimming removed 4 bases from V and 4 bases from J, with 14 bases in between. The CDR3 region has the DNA TGTGCCAGCAGCTCCAGCAGGGTGGAGTACGAGCAGTACTTC. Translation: CASSSSRVEYEQYF.

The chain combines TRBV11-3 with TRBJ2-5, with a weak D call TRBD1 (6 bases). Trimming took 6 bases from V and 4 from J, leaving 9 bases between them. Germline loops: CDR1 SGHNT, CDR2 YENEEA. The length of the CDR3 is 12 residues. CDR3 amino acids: CASRGRGETQYF. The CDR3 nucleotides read TGTGCCAGCAGAGGCAGGGGAGAGACCCAGTACTTC.